This TCR beta chain was documented in a study of cytomegalovirus exposure and HLA in healthy donors. PCR was performed using 60 Vbeta and 13 Jbeta primers. Sequencing used immunoSEQ multiplex PCR; TCRdb keeps in-frame clones, though not all of them. Of 150,000 or so clones in the sample, about 84% were seen once. Per the germline V gene, CDR1 is DFQATT and CDR2 is SNEGSKA (reference sequence). The CDR3 contains 11 residues. The chain carries TRBV20-1 and TRBJ2-5; D uncertain. The J call is uncertain, as TRBJ2-7 better fits the DNA end. Sequenced sample: PBMCs. This sequence originates from a man aged 45 to 65 in good health and CMV-seronegative. CDR3 in amino acids: CSARVQNEQYF. In DNA, the CDR3 is TGCAGTGCTAGAGTACAGAACGAGCAGTACTTC.